This T cell receptor (beta chain) is drawn from a study of blood T cell repertoires in COVID-19. Study-wide background: Samples came from the United States, Italy and Spain, spanning acute and convalescent COVID-19.

The method was immunoSEQ multiplex PCR; TCRdb's version includes in-frame clones alone and lacks a portion of them. The data hold 150,000 to 250,000 clones, with more than 65% observed a single time. V shed 5 bases and J shed 5 bases, with 18 bases lying between them. The CDR3 consists of 15 residues. Germline CDR1 SGHTA, CDR2 FQGNSA. V usage is TRBV7-2 and J usage is TRBJ2-5; D is possibly TRBD1 (7 bases). The sequence was collected from a man aged 35 to 55 who had recovered from COVID-19. Specimen: PBMCs or T cells enriched from blood (not recorded which). DNA for the CDR3: TGTGCCAGCAGCCCTCAGGGGGGAGGCATCGAGACCCAGTACTTC. It codes for CASSPQGGGIETQYF.